The 13 T cell receptor beta chains below come from one sample, sequenced in a study of regulatory T cells in long-lasting Graves disease. The time point denotes: newly diagnosed GD, antithyroid drugs for less than 3 months. RNA from PBMCs was the source of the TCR library. Building of the TCR beta libraries involved iRepertoire HTBI primers and Arm-PCR of CDR3 regions. TCRdb itself ran the multiplex PCR reads through MiXCR, one entry per CDR3 protein. The table shows 350,000 to 500,000 distinct CDR3 sequences, with around 15% occurring only once. In addition, the sample was reused for a study of T cells in Graves' hyperthyroidism and ophthalmopathy.

The sequencing used peripheral blood mononuclear cells (PBMCs), collected at new diagnosis, from a patient treated with antithyroid drugs. The source is a woman aged 50 to 60 with Graves disease.

The rearrangement links TRBV18 to TRBJ1-2; D unresolved. The germline V gene encodes CDR1 KGHSH and CDR2 LQKENI. CDR3 length: 15 amino acids. V shed 0 bases and J shed 8 bases, with 16 bases lying between them. The CDR3 DNA reads TGTGCCAGCTCACCACCCGGCAGGCCCGCTTGGGGCTACACCTTC. Encoded protein: CASSPPGRPAWGYTF.

This clonotype was picked up a small number of times. This rearrangement joins TRBV2 to TRBJ1-2, with D perhaps matching TRBD1 (5 bases). Germline values: CDR1 SNHLY, CDR2 FYNNEI. V lost 0 bases and J lost 4, with 12 bases in between. CDR3 length equals 15 residues. The CDR3 DNA is TGTGCCAGCAGTGAAGCGATGGACACCTTCTATGGCTACACCTTC. This gives the protein CASSEAMDTFYGYTF.

This rearrangement joins TRBV20-1 to TRBJ2-3; D remains ambiguous. This CDR3 is built from 12 residues. With 3 bases removed from V and 2 bases from J, the gap between germline ends came to 6 bases. Germline CDR1 is DFQATT and CDR2 is SNEGSKA (reference sequence). The CDR3 loop is CSASPHTDTQYF. CDR3 coding DNA: TGCAGTGCTAGTCCGCACACAGATACGCAGTATTTT.

This clonotype showed up many times. The J gene is TRBJ1-5, the V gene TRBV20-1; D ambiguous. The germline gives CDR1 DFQATT, CDR2 SNEGSKA (reference sequence). CDR3 length: 13 residues. Trimming pared 3 bases from V and 9 bases from J, leaving 15 bases between. Here the CDR3 reads CSARGMVVGPQHF. CDR3 in DNA: TGCAGTGCTAGGGGGATGGTGGTCGGGCCCCAGCATTTT.

This clonotype was seen only a few times. The chain carries TRBV10-3 and TRBJ2-2; D is perhaps TRBD1 (5 bases). Trimming took off 6 bases at V and 5 bases at J, with 13 bases between the two ends. The CDR3 sequence is 14 residues long. Germline V gene sequence: CDR1 ENHRY, CDR2 SYGVKD. CDR3 DNA sequence: TGTGCCATCAGCGCTAGACAGAATACCGGGGAGCTGTTTTTT. Translated: CAISARQNTGELFF.

The sample holds many counts of this clonotype. The V gene is TRBV5-1, the J gene TRBJ2-1; 13 bases are shared with TRBD2. V lost 2 bases, J lost 12 bases, and 8 bases stayed unmatched. Germline CDR1 reads SGHRS; CDR2 reads YFSETQ. This CDR3 has 15 amino acids. The CDR3 loop reads CASSFRTSGGDGQFF. For the CDR3, the DNA is TGCGCCAGCAGCTTCCGGACTAGCGGGGGCGATGGGCAGTTCTTC. The variable domain in full, completed from reference TRBV5-1 and TRBJ2-1, reads KAGVTQTPRYLIKTRGQQVTLSCSPISGHRSVSWYQQTPGQGLQFLFEYFSETQRNKGNFPGRFSGRQFSNSRSEMNVSTLELGDSALYLCASSFRTSGGDGQFFGPGTRLTVL.

This clonotype was observed at least ten times. The J gene is TRBJ2-1, the V gene TRBV5-1; TRBD1 matches 7 bases. Germline trimming cut 1 base from V and 3 bases from J; bases unmatched to any gene: 7. This CDR3 is built from 16 residues. CDR1 and CDR2 from the germline V gene are SGHRS and YFSETQ. CDR3 sequence: CASSLWDSKLYNEQFF. Here the CDR3 DNA reads TGCGCCAGCAGCTTGTGGGACAGTAAACTCTACAATGAGCAGTTCTTC.

Many counts were recorded for this clonotype. The V gene is TRBV20-1, the J gene TRBJ2-7; the D gene is possibly TRBD2 (5 bases). V gave up 3 bases and J gave up 3 bases, with 12 bases separating them. CDR3 length: 13 amino acids. In germline, CDR1 is DFQATT, CDR2 SNEGSKA (reference sequence). CDR3 amino acids: CSASLRGGYEQYF. CDR3 in DNA: TGCAGTGCTAGCCTAAGAGGAGGCTACGAGCAGTACTTC.

This clonotype was counted many times. The CDR3 DNA follows: TGTGCCACCAGTGATATGGCTAGCGGGAGACGCAATGAGCAGTTCTTC. Translation: CATSDMASGRRNEQFF. The V and J genes are TRBV24-1 and TRBJ2-1; 10 bases line up with TRBD2. This CDR3 comprises 16 residues. V dropped 3 bases and J dropped 6; count of bases not matched to a gene: 7. The germline V gene has CDR1 KGHDR and CDR2 SFDVKD.

This clonotype was counted many times. This chain links TRBV28 with TRBJ2-3, with D maybe TRBD1 (6 bases). V gave up 7 bases and J gave up 5 bases, with 28 bases separating them. The CDR3 runs to 18 residues. The V gene's germline CDR1 is MDHEN and CDR2 SYDVKM. The CDR3 sequence is CASTLGAFGGSQGDTQYF. The DNA for the CDR3 is TGTGCCAGCACCTTGGGGGCGTTTGGCGGAAGCCAGGGAGATACGCAGTATTTT. The full variable domain, with the rest looked up from reference TRBV28 and TRBJ2-3, is DVKVTQSSRYLVKRTGEKVFLECVQDMDHENMFWYRQDPGLGLRLIYFSYDVKMKEKGDIPEGYSVSREKKERFSLILESASTNQTSMYLCASTLGAFGGSQGDTQYFGPGTRLTVL.

This clonotype was counted only a few times. The junction departs from the called germline gene at one end, perhaps through a read error. The genes are TRBV5-1 and TRBJ2-7, with TRBD1 as a possible D gene (6 bases). The CDR3 covers 15 residues. Germline CDR1 reads SGHRS; CDR2 reads YFSETQ. This chain's CDR3 is CANSLGTMTGSEQYF. CDR3 DNA: TGCGCCAACAGCTTGGGCACAATGACAGGCTCCGAGCAGTACTTC.

The chain uses TRBV7-8 and TRBJ2-5; TRBD2 matches at 12 bases. Germline V lookup: CDR1 SGHVS, CDR2 FQNEAQ. The CDR3 spans 16 residues. V shed 4 bases and J 5 bases; nucleotides not matched to a gene: 8. CDR3 residues: CASSSLTSGSVETQYF. CDR3 nucleotide sequence: TGTGCCAGCAGCTCATTGACTAGCGGGAGCGTGGAGACCCAGTACTTC. The entire variable domain, with the rest obtained from reference TRBV7-8 and TRBJ2-5, is as follows: GAGVSQSPRYKVAKRGQDVALRCDPISGHVSLFWYQQALGQGPEFLTYFQNEAQLDKSGLPSDRFFAERPEGSVSTLKIQRTQQEDSAVYLCASSSLTSGSVETQYFGPGTRLLVL.

This clonotype was picked up many times. The chain recombines TRBV6-1 with TRBJ2-3; D might be TRBD2 (5 bases). The CDR3 is 16 amino acids. V was clipped by 10 bases and J by 0 bases, with 20 bases between them. The germline gives CDR1 MNHNS, CDR2 SASEGT. The CDR3 loop reads CAISEVAGDSTDTQYF. The CDR3 DNA sequence: TGTGCCATCTCCGAAGTTGCCGGGGATAGCACAGATACGCAGTATTTT.